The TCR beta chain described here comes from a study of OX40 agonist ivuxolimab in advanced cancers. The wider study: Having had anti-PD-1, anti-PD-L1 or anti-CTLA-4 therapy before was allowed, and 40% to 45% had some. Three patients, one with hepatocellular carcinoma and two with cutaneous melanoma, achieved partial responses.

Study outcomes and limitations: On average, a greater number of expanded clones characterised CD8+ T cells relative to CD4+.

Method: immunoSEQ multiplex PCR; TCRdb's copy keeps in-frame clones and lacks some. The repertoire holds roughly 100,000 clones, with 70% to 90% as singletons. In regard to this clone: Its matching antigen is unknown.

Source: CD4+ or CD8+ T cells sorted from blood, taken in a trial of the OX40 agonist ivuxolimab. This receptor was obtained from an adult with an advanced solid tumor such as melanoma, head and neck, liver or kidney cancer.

In DNA, the CDR3 is TGCAGCGTTGGGATCATGAACACTGAAGCTTTCTTT. It translates to CSVGIMNTEAFF. The chain combines TRBV29-1 with TRBJ1-1, with unresolved D. Trimming removed 4 bases at V and 0 bases at J, with 6 bases between. This CDR3 spans 12 amino acids. The germline V gene encodes CDR1 SQVTM and CDR2 ANQGSEA.